This is a list of T cell receptor beta chains from one sample in a study of shared clonotypes between healthy human individuals. Profiling relied on immunoSEQ multiplex PCR, and the TCRdb table lists in-frame clones only, not all of them. The sample yields millions of clones, around 90% seen once. The material sequenced was naive CD4+ T cells sorted from blood. The receptors here all came from a man aged 18 to 30 in good health. The CDR3 runs from the conserved cysteine through the conserved F or W. Fields, in order: clone size, D gene, V gene, J gene, CDR3 DNA, CDR3 protein. The D gene is left open where the match is weak. Clone size is stated in some rows and not others, as once, few, many or a class when expanded.

-	-	TRBV5-4	TRBJ2-6	TGTGCCAGCAGCTCTGCCCCGTTAACAGCCGGGGCCAACGTCCTGACTTTC	CASSSAPLTAGANVLTF
-	-	TRBV11-2	TRBJ2-7	TGTGCCAGCAGCTTAATGGTCGTTAACTCCTACGAGCAGTACTTC	CASSLMVVNSYEQYF
-	-	TRBV27	TRBJ1-5	TGTGCCAGCAGTTTCACAGGGATTAATCGGCCCCAGCATTTT	CASSFTGINRPQHF
-	TRBD1	TRBV7-2	TRBJ2-5	TGTGCCAGCAGCTCTGCAGGGGGCCTAGTTGAGACCCAGTACTTC	CASSSAGGLVETQYF
once	-	TRBV18	TRBJ2-3	TGTGCCAGCTCACCTACGACCGGCACAGATACGCAGTATTTT	CASSPTTGTDTQYF
once	-	TRBV18	TRBJ1-3	TGTGCCAGCTCACCACCCAGGACGGGAAACACCATATATTTT	CASSPPRTGNTIYF
-	-	TRBV30	TRBJ1-5	TGTGCCTGGAGCGGGGGGAGGGATCAGCCCCAGCATTTT	CAWSGGRDQPQHF
-	-	TRBV25-1	TRBJ1-1	TGTGCCAGCACCCTGGGGGTGAACACTGAAGCTTTCTTT	CASTLGVNTEAFF
-	-	TRBV5-4	TRBJ1-2	TGTGCCAGCAGGTCTACAGGGACTAACTATGGCTACACCTTC	CASRSTGTNYGYTF
-	-	TRBV5-6	TRBJ2-7	TGTGCCAGCAGCAAGAAGGGGGTTCAGGCCTACGAGCAGTACTTC	CASSKKGVQAYEQYF
-	-	TRBV7-2	TRBJ2-2	TGTGCCAGCAGCTTCCTGGTCGGGGCCGCGGGCGGGGAGCTGTTTTTT	CASSFLVGAAGGELFF
-	-	TRBV4-3	TRBJ1-3	TGCGCCAGCAGCCAAGATTCCCCGAGCTCTGGAAACACCATATATTTT	CASSQDSPSSGNTIYF
-	TRBD1	TRBV29-1	TRBJ1-2	TGCAGCGCCGACAGGGGGTACTATGGCTACACCTTC	CSADRGYYGYTF
once	-	TRBV4-1	TRBJ1-2	TGCGCCAGCAGCCAAGTCCCCGGGGGGGGCTACACCTTC	CASSQVPGGGYTF
-	-	TRBV30	TRBJ2-3	TGTGCCTGGACTGTAGGACCCGCAGTCGCAGATACGCAGTATTTT	CAWTVGPAVADTQYF
-	-	TRBV21-1	TRBJ1-6	TGTGCCAGCAGCTCTCTTAAGACCCGGACAGGGGAAAATAATTCACCCCTCCACTTT	CASSSLKTRTGENNSPLHF
-	TRBD1	TRBV19	TRBJ1-6	TGTGCCAGTAGAGATGCAGGGGGAAGTAATTCACCCCTCCACTTT	CASRDAGGSNSPLHF
-	TRBD2	TRBV29-1	TRBJ2-5	TGCAGCGCTCGGGGGGATGGACGAGAAGGGACCCAGTACTTC	CSARGDGREGTQYF
once	TRBD1	TRBV27	TRBJ2-2	TGTGCCAGCAGGGGACAGGGATCCACCGGGGAGCTGTTTTTT	CASRGQGSTGELFF
-	-	TRBV28	TRBJ1-5	TGTGCCAGCAGCCCCCGTGGCGGGGGCCATCAGCCCCAGCATTTT	CASSPRGGGHQPQHF
-	-	TRBV6-1	TRBJ1-2	TGTGCCAGCAGTGAACTAACAGGGACTAGTAGTGGCTACACCTTC	CASSELTGTSSGYTF
once	TRBD1	TRBV7-7	TRBJ2-7	TGTGCTAGCAGTAAGGGACAGGGAGGCCCCTACGAGCAGTACTTC	CASSKGQGGPYEQYF
-	-	TRBV6-1	TRBJ2-1	TGTGCCAGCAGTGAGAGGGGTGAGCAGTTCTTC	CASSERGEQFF
-	TRBD1	TRBV11-2	TRBJ2-5	TGTGCCAGCAGCTTAGTCGGACAGGGTCAAGAGACCCAGTACTTC	CASSLVGQGQETQYF
-	-	TRBV5-1	TRBJ1-2	TGCGCCAGCAGCTTACAGGGTAACGGCTACACCTTC	CASSLQGNGYTF
-	TRBD2	TRBV5-4	TRBJ2-2	TGTGCCAGCAGCTCCTCTGAGCGGGAGAGGTACACCGGGGAGCTGTTTTTT	CASSSSERERYTGELFF
once	-	TRBV6-5	TRBJ1-5	TGTGCCAGCAGTTACGGGGGCAGCCAGCCCCAGCATTTT	CASSYGGSQPQHF
-	TRBD2	TRBV16	TRBJ2-1	TGTGCCAGCAGCCAATTGGCTAGCGGGGCCTACAATGAGCAGTTCTTC	CASSQLASGAYNEQFF
-	-	TRBV4-3	TRBJ1-1	TGCGCCAGCAGCCAAGGGTTAATGGGGAACACTGAAGCTTTCTTT	CASSQGLMGNTEAFF
-	-	TRBV30	TRBJ2-3	TGTGCCTGCAGGGTGGGCCCAGATACGCAGTATTTT	CACRVGPDTQYF
-	TRBD2	TRBV7-8	TRBJ2-1	TGTGCCAGCAGCCCGCTAGACGCGGGAGGAGTCTACAATGAGCAGTTCTTC	CASSPLDAGGVYNEQFF
-	-	TRBV11-2	TRBJ1-5	TGTGCCAGCAGCTTAGACGTTGGTCGGGGACCTCAGCCCCAGCATTTT	CASSLDVGRGPQPQHF
-	-	TRBV2	TRBJ2-1	TGTGCCAGCACCCCCCTCAATGAGCAGTTCTTC	CASTPLNEQFF
-	TRBD1	TRBV28	TRBJ2-3	TGTGCCAGCAGCAGAACAGGGGGTAGCACAGATACGCAGTATTTT	CASSRTGGSTDTQYF
once	TRBD1	TRBV2	TRBJ1-1	TGTGCCAGCAGTGAATTACAGGGGTCGGCAACTGAAGCTTTCTTT	CASSELQGSATEAFF
-	TRBD2	TRBV18	TRBJ2-7	TGTGCCAGCTCACCGCCGGGACTAACCTACGAGCAGTACTTC	CASSPPGLTYEQYF
-	TRBD1	TRBV27	TRBJ1-1	TGTGCCAGCAGTTCCCGACAGGGGCGGTTGAACACTGAAGCTTTCTTT	CASSSRQGRLNTEAFF
once	-	TRBV5-8	TRBJ1-5	TGTGCCAGCGCCCCGCCCGGGACTGCTAATCAGCCCCAGCATTTT	CASAPPGTANQPQHF
-	-	TRBV9	TRBJ1-1	TGTGCCAGCAGCGTAGGTCGGACGAACACTGAAGCTTTCTTT	CASSVGRTNTEAFF
few	-	TRBV18	TRBJ2-2	TGTGCCAGCTCCCACTACACCGGGGAGCTGTTTTTT	CASSHYTGELFF
-	-	TRBV5-1	TRBJ2-7	TGCGCCAGCAGCTTGGCCGTCACGGTCTACGAGCAGTACTTC	CASSLAVTVYEQYF
-	-	TRBV7-2	TRBJ1-4	TGTGCCAGCAGCTTAGCGGACCCTCGCTGGGAAAAACTGTTTTTT	CASSLADPRWEKLFF
-	TRBD2	TRBV6-1	TRBJ2-3	TGTGCCAGCAGTGGACTAGCGGGCTCATTAACCACTAGCACAGATACGCAGTATTTT	CASSGLAGSLTTSTDTQYF
-	TRBD1	TRBV7-8	TRBJ1-1	TGTGCCAGCACCAAAACCCTTGGGGACAGCCAGGAAGCTTTCTTT	CASTKTLGDSQEAFF
few	-	TRBV4-1	TRBJ1-5	TGCGCCAGCCTATTACCTTCTAGTCCCATCAATCAGCCCCAGCATTTT	CASLLPSSPINQPQHF
-	-	TRBV7-9	TRBJ1-3	TGTGCCAGCAGCGCAGGGTTCTCTGGAAACACCATATATTTT	CASSAGFSGNTIYF
-	TRBD2	TRBV7-2	TRBJ2-5	TGTGCCAGCAGCCTGACTAGCGGTAGGGAGACCCAGTACTTC	CASSLTSGRETQYF
-	-	TRBV27	TRBJ2-1	TGTGCCAGCAGTTCCCTCGACAGCTCCTACAATGAGCAGTTCTTC	CASSSLDSSYNEQFF
-	-	TRBV25-1	TRBJ1-2	TGTGCCAGCAGTGAAAACAGCTATGGCTACACCTTC	CASSENSYGYTF
-	TRBD1	TRBV11-2	TRBJ1-6	TGTGCCAGCAGCCCCCGACAGGGGCAAAATTCACCCCTCCACTTT	CASSPRQGQNSPLHF
-	-	TRBV5-1	TRBJ2-6	TGCGCCAGCAGCTTGGTGGGGTCCTCTGGGGCCAACGTCCTGACTTTC	CASSLVGSSGANVLTF